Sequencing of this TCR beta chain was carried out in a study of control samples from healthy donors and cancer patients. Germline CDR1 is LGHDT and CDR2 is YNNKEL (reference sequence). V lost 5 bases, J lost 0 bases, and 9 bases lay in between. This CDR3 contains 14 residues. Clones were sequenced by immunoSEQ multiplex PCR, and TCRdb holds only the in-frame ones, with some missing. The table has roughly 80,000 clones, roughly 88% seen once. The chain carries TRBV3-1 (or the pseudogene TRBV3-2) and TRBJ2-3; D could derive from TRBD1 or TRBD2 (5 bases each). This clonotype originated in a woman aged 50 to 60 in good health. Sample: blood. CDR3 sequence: CASSYRDSTDTQYF. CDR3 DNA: TGTGCCAGCAGCTACCGGGACAGCACAGATACGCAGTATTTT.